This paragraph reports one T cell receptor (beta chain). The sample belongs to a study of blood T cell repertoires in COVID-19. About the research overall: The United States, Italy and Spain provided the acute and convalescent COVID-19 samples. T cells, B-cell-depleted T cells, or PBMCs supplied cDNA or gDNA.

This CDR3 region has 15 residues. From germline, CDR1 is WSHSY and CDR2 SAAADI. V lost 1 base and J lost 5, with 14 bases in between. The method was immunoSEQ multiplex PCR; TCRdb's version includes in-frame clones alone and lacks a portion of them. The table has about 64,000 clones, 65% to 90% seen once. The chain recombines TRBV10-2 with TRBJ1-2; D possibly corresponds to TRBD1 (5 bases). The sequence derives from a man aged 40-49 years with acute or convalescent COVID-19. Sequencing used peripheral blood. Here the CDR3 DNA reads TGCGCCAGCAGTGAGTACGGGACTTCGGGATATGGCTACACCTTC. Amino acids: CASSEYGTSGYGYTF.